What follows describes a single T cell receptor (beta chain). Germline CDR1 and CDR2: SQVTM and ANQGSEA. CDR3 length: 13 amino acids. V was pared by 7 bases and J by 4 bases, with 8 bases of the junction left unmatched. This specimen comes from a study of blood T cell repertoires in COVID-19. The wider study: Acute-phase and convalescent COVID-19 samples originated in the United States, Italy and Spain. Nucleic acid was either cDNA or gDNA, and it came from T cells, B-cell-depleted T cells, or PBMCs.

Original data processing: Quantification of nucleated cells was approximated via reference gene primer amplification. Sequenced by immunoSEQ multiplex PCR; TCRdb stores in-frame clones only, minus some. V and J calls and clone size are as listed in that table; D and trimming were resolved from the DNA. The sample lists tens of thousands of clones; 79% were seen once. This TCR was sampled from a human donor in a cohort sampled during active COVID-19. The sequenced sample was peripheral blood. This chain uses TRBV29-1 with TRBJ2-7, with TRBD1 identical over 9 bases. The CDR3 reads CSARTGELYEQYF. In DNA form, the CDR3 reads TGCAGCGCGAGGACAGGGGAGTTGTACGAGCAGTACTTC.